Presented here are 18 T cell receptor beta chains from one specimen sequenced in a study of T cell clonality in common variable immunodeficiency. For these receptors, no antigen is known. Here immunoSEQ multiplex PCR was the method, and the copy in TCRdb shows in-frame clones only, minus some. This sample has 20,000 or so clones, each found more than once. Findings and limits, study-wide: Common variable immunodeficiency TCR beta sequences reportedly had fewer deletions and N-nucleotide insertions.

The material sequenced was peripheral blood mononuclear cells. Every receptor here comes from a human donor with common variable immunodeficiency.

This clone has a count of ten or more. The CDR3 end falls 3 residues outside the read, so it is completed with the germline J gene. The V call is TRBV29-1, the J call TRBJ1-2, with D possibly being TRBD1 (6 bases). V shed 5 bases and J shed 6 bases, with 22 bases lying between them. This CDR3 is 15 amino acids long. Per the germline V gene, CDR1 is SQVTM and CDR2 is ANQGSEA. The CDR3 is CSVSSIAGAGNGYTF. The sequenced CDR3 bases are TGCAGCGTTTCTTCCATCGCAGGGGCTGGGAATGGC.

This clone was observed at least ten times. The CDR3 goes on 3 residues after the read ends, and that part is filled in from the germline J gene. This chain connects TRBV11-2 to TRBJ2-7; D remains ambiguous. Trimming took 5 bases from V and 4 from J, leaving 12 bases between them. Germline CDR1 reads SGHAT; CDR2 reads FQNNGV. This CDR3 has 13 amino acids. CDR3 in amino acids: CASSPTVGYEQYF. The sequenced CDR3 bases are TGTGCCAGCAGCCCGACGGTCGGGTACGAG. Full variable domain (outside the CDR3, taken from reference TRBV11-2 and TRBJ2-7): EAGVAQSPRYKIIEKRQSVAFWCNPISGHATLYWYQQILGQGPKLLIQFQNNGVVDDSQLPKDRFSAERLKGVDSTLKIQPAKLEDSAVYLCASSPTVGYEQYFGPGTRLTVT.

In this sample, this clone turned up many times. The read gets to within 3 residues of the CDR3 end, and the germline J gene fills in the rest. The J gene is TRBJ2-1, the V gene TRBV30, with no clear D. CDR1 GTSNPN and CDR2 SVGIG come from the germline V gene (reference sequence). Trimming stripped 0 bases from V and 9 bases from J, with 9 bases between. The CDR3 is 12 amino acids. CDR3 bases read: TGTGCCTGGAGTGTACAAATAACTGAG. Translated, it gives CAWSVQITE. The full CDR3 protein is CAWSVQITEQFF. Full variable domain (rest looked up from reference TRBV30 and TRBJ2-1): SQTIHQWPATLVQPVGSPLSLECTVEGTSNPNLYWYRQAAGRGLQLLFYSVGIGQISSEVPQNLSASRPQDRQFILSSKKLLLSDSGFYLCAWSVQITEQFFGPGTRLTVL.

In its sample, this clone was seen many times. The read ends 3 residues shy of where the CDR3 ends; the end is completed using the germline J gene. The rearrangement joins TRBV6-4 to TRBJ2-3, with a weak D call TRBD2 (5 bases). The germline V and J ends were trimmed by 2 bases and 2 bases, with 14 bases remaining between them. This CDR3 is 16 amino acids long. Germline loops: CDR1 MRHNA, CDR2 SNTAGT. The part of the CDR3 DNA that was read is TGTGCCAGCAGTGACCATTGGCGGGCTAACACAGATACG. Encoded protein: CASSDHWRANTDT. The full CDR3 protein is CASSDHWRANTDTQYF.

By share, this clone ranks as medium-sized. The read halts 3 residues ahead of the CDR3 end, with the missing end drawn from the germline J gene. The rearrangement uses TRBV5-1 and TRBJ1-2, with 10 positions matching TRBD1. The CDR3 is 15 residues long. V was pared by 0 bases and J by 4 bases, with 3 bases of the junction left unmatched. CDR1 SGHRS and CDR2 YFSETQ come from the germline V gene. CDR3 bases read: TGCGCCAGCAGCTTGGAAGGACAGGGGGTCTATGGC. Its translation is CASSLEGQGVYG. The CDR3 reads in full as CASSLEGQGVYGYTF. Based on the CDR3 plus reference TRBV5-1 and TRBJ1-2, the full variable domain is KAGVTQTPRYLIKTRGQQVTLSCSPISGHRSVSWYQQTPGQGLQFLFEYFSETQRNKGNFPGRFSGRQFSNSRSEMNVSTLELGDSALYLCASSLEGQGVYGYTFGSGTRLTVV.

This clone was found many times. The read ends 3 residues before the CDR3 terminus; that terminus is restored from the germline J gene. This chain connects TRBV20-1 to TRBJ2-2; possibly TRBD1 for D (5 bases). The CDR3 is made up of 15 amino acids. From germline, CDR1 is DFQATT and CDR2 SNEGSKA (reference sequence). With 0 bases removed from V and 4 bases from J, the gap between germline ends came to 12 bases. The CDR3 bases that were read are TGCAGTGCTAGAGATTGGCAGGGAACCACCGGGGAG. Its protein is CSARDWQGTTGE. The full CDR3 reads CSARDWQGTTGELFF.

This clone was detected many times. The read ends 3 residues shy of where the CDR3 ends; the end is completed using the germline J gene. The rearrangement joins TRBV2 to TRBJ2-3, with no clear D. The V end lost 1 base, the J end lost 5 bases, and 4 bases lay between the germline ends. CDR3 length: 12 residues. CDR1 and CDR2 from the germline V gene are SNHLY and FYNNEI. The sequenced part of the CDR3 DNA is TGTGCCAGCAGTGAAGGCAGAGATACG. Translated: CASSEGRDT. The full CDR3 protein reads CASSEGRDTQYF.

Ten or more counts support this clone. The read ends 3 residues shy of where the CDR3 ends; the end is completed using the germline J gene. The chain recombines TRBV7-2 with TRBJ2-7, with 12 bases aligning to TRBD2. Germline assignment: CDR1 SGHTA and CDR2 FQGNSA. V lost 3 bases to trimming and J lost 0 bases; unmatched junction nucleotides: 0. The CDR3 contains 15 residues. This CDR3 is CASSLTSGSSYEQYF. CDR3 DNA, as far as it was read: TGTGCCAGCAGCTTGACTAGCGGGAGCTCCTACGAG.

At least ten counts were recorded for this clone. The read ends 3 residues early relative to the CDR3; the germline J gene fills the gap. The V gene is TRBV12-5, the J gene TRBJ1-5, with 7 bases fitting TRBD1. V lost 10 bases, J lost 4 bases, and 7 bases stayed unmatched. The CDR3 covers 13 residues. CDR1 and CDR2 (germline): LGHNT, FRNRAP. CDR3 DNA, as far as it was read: TGTGCTACCGGGACAGCCCTTAATCAGCCC. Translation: CATGTALNQP. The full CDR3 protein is CATGTALNQPQHF.

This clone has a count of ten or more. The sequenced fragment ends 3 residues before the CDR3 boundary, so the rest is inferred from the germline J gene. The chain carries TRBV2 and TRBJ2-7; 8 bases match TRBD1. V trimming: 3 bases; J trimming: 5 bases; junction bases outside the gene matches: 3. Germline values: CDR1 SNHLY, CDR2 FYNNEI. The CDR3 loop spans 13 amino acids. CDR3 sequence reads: CASSDRGRNEQYF. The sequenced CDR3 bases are TGTGCCAGCAGTGACAGGGGGCGGAACGAG.

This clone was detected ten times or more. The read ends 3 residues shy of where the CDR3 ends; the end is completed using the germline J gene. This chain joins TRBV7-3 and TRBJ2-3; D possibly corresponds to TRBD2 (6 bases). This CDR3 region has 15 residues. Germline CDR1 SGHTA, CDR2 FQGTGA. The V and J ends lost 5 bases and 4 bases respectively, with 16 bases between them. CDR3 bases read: TGTGCCAGCAGCCTTAGCGGCGCCGAGGCAGATACG. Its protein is CASSLSGAEADT. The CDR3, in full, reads CASSLSGAEADTQYF. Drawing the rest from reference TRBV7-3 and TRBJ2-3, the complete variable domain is GAGVSQTPSNKVTEKGKYVELRCDPISGHTALYWYRQSLGQGPEFLIYFQGTGAADDSGLPNDRFFAVRPEGSVSTLKIQRTERGDSAVYLCASSLSGAEADTQYFGPGTRLTVL.

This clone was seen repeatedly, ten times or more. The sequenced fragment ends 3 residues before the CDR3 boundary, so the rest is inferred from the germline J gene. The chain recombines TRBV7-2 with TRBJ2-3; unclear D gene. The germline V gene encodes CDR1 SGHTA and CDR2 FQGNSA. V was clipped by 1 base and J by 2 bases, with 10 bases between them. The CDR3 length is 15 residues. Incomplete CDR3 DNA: TGTGCCAGCAGCTTAGGTCGACTCACCACAGATACG. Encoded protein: CASSLGRLTTDT. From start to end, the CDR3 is CASSLGRLTTDTQYF.

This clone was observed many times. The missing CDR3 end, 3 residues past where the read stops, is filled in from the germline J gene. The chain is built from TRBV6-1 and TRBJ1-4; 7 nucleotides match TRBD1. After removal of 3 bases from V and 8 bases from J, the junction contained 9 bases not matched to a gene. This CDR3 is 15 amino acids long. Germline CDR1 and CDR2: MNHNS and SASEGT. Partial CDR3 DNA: TGTGCCAGCAGTGAGAGCGACAGGGTCCGGGAAAAA. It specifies CASSESDRVREK. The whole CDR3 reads CASSESDRVREKLFF.

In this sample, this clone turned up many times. The DNA read from the CDR3 is TGCGCCAGCAGACTAACAGGCCCCGGGGAG. It yields the protein CASRLTGPGE. The entire CDR3 reads CASRLTGPGELFF. This chain uses TRBV5-1 with TRBJ2-2; TRBD1 is a possible D gene (5 bases). The read is 3 residues too short to cover the CDR3 end, so that end is filled in from the germline J gene. Trimming took 5 bases from V and 6 from J, leaving 11 bases between them. CDR3 length equals 13 residues. Germline V gene sequence: CDR1 SGHRS, CDR2 YFSETQ.

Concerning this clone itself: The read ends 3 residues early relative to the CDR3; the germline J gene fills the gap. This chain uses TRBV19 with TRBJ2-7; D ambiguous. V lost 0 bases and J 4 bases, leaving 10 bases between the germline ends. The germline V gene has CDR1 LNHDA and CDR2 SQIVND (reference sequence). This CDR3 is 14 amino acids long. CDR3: CASSIDPSRYEQYF. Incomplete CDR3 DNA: TGTGCCAGTAGTATAGATCCAAGCAGGTACGAG.

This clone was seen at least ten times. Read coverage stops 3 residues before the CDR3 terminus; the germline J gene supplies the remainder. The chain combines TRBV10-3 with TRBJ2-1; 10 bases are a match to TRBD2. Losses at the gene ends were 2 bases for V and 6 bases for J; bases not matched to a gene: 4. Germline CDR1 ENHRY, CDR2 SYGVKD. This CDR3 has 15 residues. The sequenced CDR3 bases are TGTGCCATCAGTGAGCCCCTAGCGGGAGTCAATGAG. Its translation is CAISEPLAGVNE. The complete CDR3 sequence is CAISEPLAGVNEQFF.

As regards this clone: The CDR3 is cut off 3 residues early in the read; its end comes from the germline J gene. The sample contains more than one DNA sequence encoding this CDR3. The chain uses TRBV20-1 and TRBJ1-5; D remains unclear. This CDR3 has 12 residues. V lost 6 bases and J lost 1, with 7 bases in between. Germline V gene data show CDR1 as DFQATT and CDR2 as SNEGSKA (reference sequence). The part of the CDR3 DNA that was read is TGCAGTGCCCCGGGGAGCAATCAGCCC. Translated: CSAPGSNQP. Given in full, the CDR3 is CSAPGSNQPQHF.

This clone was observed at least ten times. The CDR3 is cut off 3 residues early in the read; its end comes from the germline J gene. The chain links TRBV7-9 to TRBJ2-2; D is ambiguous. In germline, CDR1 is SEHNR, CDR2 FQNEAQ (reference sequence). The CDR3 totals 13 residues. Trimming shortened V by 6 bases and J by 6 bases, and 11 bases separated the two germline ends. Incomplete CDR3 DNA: TGTGCCAGCAGAATTCAGGTCTCCGGGGAG. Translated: CASRIQVSGE. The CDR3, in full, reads CASRIQVSGELFF.